Following are 28 T cell receptor beta chains from one sample sequenced in a study of control samples from healthy donors and cancer patients. The data were produced by immunoSEQ multiplex PCR, yet TCRdb's version contains in-frame clones alone and is incomplete. The sample lists under 150,000 clones, around nine tenths occurring once. Specimen: blood. These TCRs come from a man aged 30 to 45 in good health.

This chain joins TRBV5-5 and TRBJ1-6; 11 nucleotides line up with TRBD1. Per the germline V gene, CDR1 is SGHKS and CDR2 is YYEKEE (reference sequence). The V gene end was trimmed by 2 bases and the J gene end by 9 bases; junction bases not matched to a gene: 1. The CDR3 runs to 14 residues. In nucleotides, the CDR3 is TGTGCCAGCAGCTTCGGGACAGGGGGTTCACCCCTCCACTTT. Residues: CASSFGTGGSPLHF.

The rearrangement joins TRBV29-1 to TRBJ1-4; D remains ambiguous. From germline, CDR1 is SQVTM and CDR2 ANQGSEA. The CDR3 totals 15 residues. V was trimmed by 4 bases and J by 0 bases, leaving 12 bases between them. CDR3 bases: TGCAGCGTTGCAGACACCCTTGCAACTAATGAAAAACTGTTTTTT. Translating gives CSVADTLATNEKLFF.

The chain has TRBV15 and TRBJ2-1, with TRBD2 matching 7 bases. V shed 0 bases, J shed 8 bases, and the junction held 13 bases outside the gene matches. The germline CDR1 and CDR2 sequences are LNHNV and YYDKDF (reference sequence). This CDR3 region has 17 residues. The CDR3 DNA follows: TGTGCCACCAGCAGAGAATCGGTGGCGGGAGTGGGCGATGAGCAGTTCTTC. Residues: CATSRESVAGVGDEQFF.

V and J are TRBV6-5 and TRBJ1-1; D gene uncertain. The germline V and J ends were trimmed by 2 bases and 3 bases, with 10 bases remaining between them. CDR1 and CDR2 (germline): MNHEY, SVGAGI. The CDR3 is 14 amino acids. The DNA for the CDR3 is TGTGCCAGCAGTTACCGAGGTAGTCACACTGAAGCTTTCTTT. It specifies CASSYRGSHTEAFF.

The chain couples TRBV5-1 to TRBJ2-1; D is possibly TRBD1 (5 bases). The germline gives CDR1 SGHRS, CDR2 YFSETQ. The CDR3 length is 15 residues. Trimming pared 0 bases from V and 4 bases from J, leaving 11 bases between. CDR3 in DNA: TGCGCCAGCAGCTTGGTAGGGGCTTCTTACAATGAGCAGTTCTTC. It translates to CASSLVGASYNEQFF.

Comments on this clone: At the DNA level, this CDR3 is encoded by other sequences in the same sample as well. As DNA, the CDR3 is TGTGCCAGCTCTCCGAACACTGAAGCTTTCTTT. Translating gives CASSPNTEAFF. This chain connects TRBV18 to TRBJ1-1; D is unresolved. The germline V and J ends were trimmed by 6 bases and 1 base, with 3 bases remaining between them. Germline CDR1 is KGHSH and CDR2 is LQKENI. CDR3 length equals 11 residues.

The chain employs TRBV19 and TRBJ2-7; D might be TRBD1 or TRBD2, each matching 6 bases. The germline V gene encodes CDR1 LNHDA and CDR2 SQIVND (reference sequence). The CDR3 sequence is 14 residues long. V was shortened by 3 bases and J by 7 bases, with 16 bases between the two germline ends. CDR3 sequence reads: CASSMAGHAGEQYF. The CDR3 DNA follows: TGTGCCAGTAGTATGGCGGGACATGCGGGAGAGCAGTACTTC.

V usage is TRBV24-1 and J usage is TRBJ2-3; the D gene is possibly TRBD2 (6 bases). This CDR3 contains 17 residues. CDR1 is KGHDR, CDR2 SFDVKD, per germline. V was cut by 3 bases and J by 1 base, with 16 bases left in between. The CDR3 nucleotides read TGTGCCACCAGTGATCCCTCCCCGGGGGAGGGCACAGATACGCAGTATTTT. This encodes CATSDPSPGEGTDTQYF.

This sequence joins TRBV4-3 and TRBJ2-7, with 9 bases aligning to TRBD1. Per the germline V gene, CDR1 is LGHNA and CDR2 is YSLEER. With V trimmed by 0 bases and J by 6 bases, 3 bases remained unmatched. CDR3 length: 14 residues. Here the CDR3 DNA reads TGCGCCAGCAGCCAAGAAGGACAGGGGATCGAGCAGTACTTC. This sequence encodes CASSQEGQGIEQYF.

The CDR3 reads CASSAGQENTEAFF. CDR3 in DNA: TGTGCCAGCAGCGCAGGACAGGAGAACACTGAAGCTTTCTTT. The chain combines TRBV9 with TRBJ1-1, with 7 nucleotides matching TRBD1. The CDR3 covers 14 residues. Per germline, CDR1 SGDLS and CDR2 YYNGEE. V was pared by 3 bases and J by 1 base, with 3 bases of the junction left unmatched.

V usage is TRBV7-9 and J usage is TRBJ2-1; D may be TRBD2 (5 bases). V lost 6 bases to trimming and J lost 0 bases, with 21 bases between them. The CDR3 totals 18 residues. Germline V CDR1 and CDR2: SEHNR, FQNEAQ (reference sequence). This chain's CDR3 is CASRPPSSREVSYNEQFF. In nucleotides, the CDR3 is TGTGCCAGCAGACCACCCAGTAGTCGGGAAGTCTCCTACAATGAGCAGTTCTTC.

Only one count was recorded for this clone. The rearrangement uses TRBV6-5 and TRBJ2-7; tentative D call: TRBD1 (5 bases). The CDR3 totals 14 residues. Germline V gives CDR1 MNHEY, CDR2 SVGAGI. Trimming removed 7 bases from V and 0 bases from J, with 13 bases in between. The CDR3 DNA is TGTGCCAGCAAGGACACTTGGGGCTCCTACGAGCAGTACTTC. This codes for CASKDTWGSYEQYF.

V is TRBV24-1 and J is TRBJ2-5; 9 bases are shared with TRBD1. Germline lookup yields CDR1 KGHDR and CDR2 SFDVKD. CDR3 size: 14 residues. Unmatched junction bases numbered 3, after V lost 4 bases and J lost 4 bases. This CDR3 is CATSERTGVETQYF. Written as DNA, the CDR3 is TGTGCCACCAGTGAACGGACAGGGGTAGAGACCCAGTACTTC.

This sequence joins TRBV30 and TRBJ1-3, with D uncertain. Germline assignment: CDR1 GTSNPN and CDR2 SVGIG (reference sequence). Trimming took off 2 bases at V and 4 bases at J, with 6 bases between the two ends. This CDR3 has 12 amino acids. CDR3 nucleotide sequence: TGTGCCTGGAGTATAGCCGGAAACACCATATATTTT. Protein product: CAWSIAGNTIYF.

The gene calls are TRBV5-4 and TRBJ2-2, with 7 bases identical to TRBD1. Trimming cost V 4 bases and J 2 bases; bases outside gene matches: 2. The CDR3 sequence is 14 residues long. Germline CDR1 SGHNT, CDR2 YYREEE (reference sequence). The CDR3 region has the DNA TGTGCCAGCAGCAGGGACAGAAACACCGGGGAGCTGTTTTTT. This encodes CASSRDRNTGELFF.

V is TRBV7-9 and J is TRBJ2-7; TRBD2 agrees at 9 bases. The V segment lost 1 base and the J segment 2 bases; nucleotides outside the gene matches: 6. Germline assignment: CDR1 SEHNR and CDR2 FQNEAQ (reference sequence). There are 16 residues in the CDR3. The CDR3 DNA reads as TGTGCCAGCAGCTTAGAAGCGGGAGGAGGTCCCTACGAGCAGTACTTC. Translating gives CASSLEAGGGPYEQYF.

The V gene is TRBV19, the J gene TRBJ2-2; TRBD2 matches at 10 bases. CDR3 length: 16 residues. With V trimmed by 5 bases and J by 4 bases, 7 bases remained unmatched. Germline V gives CDR1 LNHDA, CDR2 SQIVND (reference sequence). The CDR3 DNA follows: TGTGCCAGTAGTCCCAGCGGGAGGGCCGGCACCGGGGAGCTGTTTTTT. This translates into CASSPSGRAGTGELFF.

The rearrangement links TRBV6-5 to TRBJ1-1, with 8 bases that match TRBD1. V shed 5 bases and J 4 bases; nucleotides not matched to a gene: 6. Germline V gene data show CDR1 as MNHEY and CDR2 as SVGAGI. This CDR3 contains 14 residues. This CDR3 reads CASSKQGAVTEAFF. The CDR3 nucleotides read TGTGCCAGCAGTAAGCAGGGGGCGGTCACTGAAGCTTTCTTT.

The CDR3 DNA reads TGTGCCAGCAGTTATGGGACATCGCCAATTCAGCCCCAGCATTTT. Translated: CASSYGTSPIQPQHF. The gene calls are TRBV6-2 or TRBV6-3 and TRBJ1-5, with D tentatively TRBD1 (6 bases). Germline loops: CDR1 MNHEY, CDR2 SVGEGT. CDR3 size: 15 residues. Trimming shortened V by 3 bases and J by 6 bases, and 15 bases separated the two germline ends.

The chain employs TRBV19 and TRBJ2-7; perhaps TRBD1 as D (6 bases). Germline-derived CDR1 and CDR2 are LNHDA and SQIVND (reference sequence). The V end lost 7 bases, the J end lost 7 bases, and 17 bases lay between the germline ends. This CDR3 is 13 amino acids long. The CDR3 nucleotides are TGTGCCAGTAAACCGGGACATGAGTTGGAGCAGTACTTC. Its translation: CASKPGHELEQYF.

The chain carries TRBV5-8 and TRBJ2-7; 11 positions agree with TRBD1. Losses at the gene ends were 0 bases for V and 9 bases for J; bases not matched to a gene: 5. CDR1 and CDR2 (germline): SGHTS, YDEGEE. The CDR3 loop spans 14 amino acids. The CDR3 region has the DNA TGTGCCAGCAGCTTGGTTGGACAGGGGGCCATGCAGTACTTC. It yields the protein CASSLVGQGAMQYF.

The chain links TRBV28 to TRBJ1-5; no clear D gene. With 2 bases removed from V and 3 bases from J, the gap between germline ends came to 8 bases. Germline V lookup: CDR1 MDHEN, CDR2 SYDVKM. This CDR3 spans 14 amino acids. CDR3 sequence (DNA): TGTGCCAGCAGTTTAGTGGGATCCAATCAGCCCCAGCATTTT. Protein sequence: CASSLVGSNQPQHF.

This chain uses TRBV12-3 or TRBV12-4 with TRBJ1-1; D unresolved. The length of the CDR3 is 12 residues. V was clipped by 1 base and J by 13 bases, with 13 bases between them. The CDR3 DNA sequence: TGTGCCAGCAGTTTAGGGGATCAGAGAGGTTTCTTT. This encodes CASSLGDQRGFF.

This chain connects TRBV28 to TRBJ2-2; 9 bases line up with TRBD1. Germline V gives CDR1 MDHEN, CDR2 SYDVKM. With V trimmed by 5 bases and J by 2 bases, 6 bases remained unmatched. This CDR3 region has 16 residues. CDR3 in DNA: TGTGCCAGCAGTCGTAGACAGGGGGATAACACCGGGGAGCTGTTTTTT. Translation: CASSRRQGDNTGELFF.

This clone was picked up a small number of times. V and J are TRBV4-2 and TRBJ2-7; 8 positions match TRBD2. This CDR3 comprises 17 residues. Germline CDR1 reads LGHNA; CDR2 reads YNFKEQ. The trim removed 0 bases at V and 4 bases at J, leaving 11 bases unmatched. The CDR3 DNA sequence: TGTGCCAGCAGCCAAGAAGTGACGGGAGGGAAAATTTACGAGCAGTACTTC. Amino acids: CASSQEVTGGKIYEQYF.

The CDR3 here is CASSRPGANDEQYF. The DNA of the CDR3 is TGTGCCAGCAGTCGACCGGGGGCTAACGACGAGCAGTACTTC. V usage is TRBV6-5 and J usage is TRBJ2-7; TRBD1 or TRBD2 may be the D gene (6 bases each). CDR3 length equals 14 residues. The V gene lost 5 bases and the J gene lost 5 bases, with 16 bases spanning the gap. Germline CDR1 MNHEY, CDR2 SVGAGI.

This rearrangement joins TRBV3-1 (or the pseudogene TRBV3-2) to TRBJ1-2; a possible D gene is TRBD1 (5 bases). Trimming pared 5 bases from V and 8 bases from J, leaving 15 bases between. Germline V gives CDR1 LGHDT, CDR2 YNNKEL (reference sequence). CDR3 length equals 13 residues. CDR3: CASSYRDGGGYTF. The DNA for the CDR3 is TGTGCCAGCAGCTACCGGGACGGGGGAGGCTACACCTTC.

The CDR3 nucleotides are TGTGCCAGCGGACACAATGAGCAGTTCTTC. Its protein product is CASGHNEQFF. The chain carries TRBV19 and TRBJ2-1; no reliable D call. CDR3 length equals 10 residues. Germline V gene sequence: CDR1 LNHDA, CDR2 SQIVND (reference sequence). V was clipped by 9 bases and J by 5 bases, with 5 bases between them. Using reference TRBV19 and TRBJ2-1 for the parts outside the CDR3, the full variable domain is DGGITQSPKYLFRKEGQNVTLSCEQNLNHDAMYWYRQDPGQGLRLIYYSQIVNDFQKGDIAEGYSVSREKKESFPLTVTSAQKNPTAFYLCASGHNEQFFGPGTRLTVL.